This T cell receptor beta chain was observed in a study of blood T cell repertoires in COVID-19. The table lists this clone with a few counts. CDR3 length: 11 amino acids. Germline loops: CDR1 SQVTM, CDR2 ANQGSEA. V was shortened by 7 bases and J by 11 bases, with 17 bases between the two germline ends. In the source study's methods: From reference gene primer amplification, estimates of nucleated cell counts were derived. Sequenced by immunoSEQ multiplex PCR; TCRdb stores in-frame clones only, minus some. V and J calls and clone size come straight from that table; D and trimming were deduced from the DNA. The sample records some 150,000 clones, about 88% being singletons.

The source of this sequence is a woman of 80 years or more in a cohort sampled during active or convalescent COVID-19. V gene TRBV29-1 combines with J gene TRBJ1-2; tentative D call: TRBD1 (6 bases). The sequencing input was peripheral blood. CDR3 sequence reads: CSASLNTGYTF. DNA of the CDR3: TGCAGCGCATCATTAAATACAGGGTACACCTTC.